Sequencing of this TCR beta chain was carried out in a study of blood T cell repertoires in COVID-19 (dated by TCRdb to about 2020). For context, the study as a whole: Collaborator samples came from the United States, Italy and Spain and covered acute and convalescent phases of COVID-19. The prospective study material was composed of cDNA or gDNA derived from T cells, B-cell-depleted T cells, or PBMCs. Deeply sampled blood TCRbeta repertoires from subjects exposed to, actively infected with, or recovered from COVID-19 were included in the dataset. The repertoires were released in a freely available public database intended as a resource for research on the immune response to SARS-CoV-2. The samples were drawn from the first 160 participants of the ongoing ImmuneRACE study and from 950 to 1,500 subjects provided by 6 global collaborators. Sample metadata almost always included a de-identified subject ID, COVID-19 status, age in years and sex. Where available, HLA class I and class II types were taken from metadata supplied by the sample provider and were not determined by assay-based typing.

TCRbeta CDR3 regions were amplified from genomic DNA by means of the immunoSEQ Assay, a bias-controlled multiplex PCR. Under the source paper's analysis protocol: Within the assay, amplification of reference gene primers was used to estimate how many nucleated cells each sample contained. Sequence reads were collapsed and filtered to measure the absolute abundance of every unique TCRbeta CDR3 rearrangement. For each sample, productive Simpson clonality was calculated by taking the square root of Simpson's diversity index across productive rearrangements. Here the immuneACCESS table is served through TCRdb, limited to in-frame sequences with V and J called. Missing clones are a known gap in these copies; in checked studies unresolved V genes cover under half, and the rest lacks a known reason. That table furnishes V, J and clone size, whereas the DNA furnished D and trimming. Within this sample are 450,000 to 500,000 clones, with around 90% of them counted one time only. The top ten hold 0.7% of the sample.

Trimming removed 6 bases from V and 0 bases from J, leaving 15 bases between the germline ends. CDR1 and CDR2 were assigned from the germline V gene as MDHEN and SYDVKM. Measured from the cysteine to the phenylalanine, the CDR3 is 16 residues long. Only CDR3 DNA is held: 48 bases, read in frame from base 1. In the prospective study, participants were 18 to 89 years old, resided in about 25 geographic areas of the United States, and were enrolled through a virtual design. In the prospective study, cohorts were assigned on the basis of participant-reported clinical history obtained from a screening survey and a study questionnaire. Recovered participants in ImmuneRACE Cohort 3 were defined as having two consecutive negative NP/OP PCR tests, clearance from a healthcare professional, or resolution of symptoms. Mobile phlebotomists in the prospective study collected whole blood, serum and a nasopharyngeal or oropharyngeal swab from every participant. Additional blood draws and questionnaires over an approximately two-month period could optionally be provided by prospective study participants. Before DNA extraction, prospective study blood samples were shipped either frozen or at room temperature.

The investigation overall reported the following: The quantity of clinical and demographic metadata differed by source and by participant and was supplied without curation.

Regarding this clone: Its antigen specificity is not known. There are no base qualities to consult, and no much larger clone falls within one base.

The sequenced sample was PBMCs or T cells enriched from blood (not recorded which). The rearrangement combines TRBV28 with TRBJ2-4; TRBD1 might be the D gene, on 5 matching bases. The sequence came from a woman aged 18-29 years who had recovered from COVID-19. The CDR3 is CASRGSGMEAKNIQYF. The DNA sequence is given as TGTGCCAGCAGGGGTTCAGGGATGGAAGCCAAAAACATTCAGTACTTC.